This TCR beta chain was recovered during a study of T cell responses to AZD1222 COVID-19 vaccine. Libraries were prepared by immunoSEQ multiplex PCR; TCRdb keeps only in-frame clonotypes and omits some of them. The table includes more than 90,000 clones, about 90% detected once. This CDR3 spans 12 amino acids. Germline CDR1 is SEHNR and CDR2 is FQNEAQ (reference sequence). The V gene lost 5 bases and the J gene lost 16 bases, with 17 bases spanning the gap. The sequence was obtained from an adult who received the AZD1222 COVID-19 vaccine. The gene calls are TRBV7-9 and TRBJ1-4; no clear D gene. The sequences come from peripheral blood, collected 28 days after the second AZD1222 dose. The CDR3 DNA follows: TGTGCCAGCAGCCTTGGGTCTGGGCCCCCGTTTTTT. Translating gives CASSLGSGPPFF. Complete variable domain (other parts from reference TRBV7-9 and TRBJ1-4): DTGVSQNPRHKITKRGQNVTFRCDPISEHNRLYWYRQTLGQGPEFLTYFQNEAQLEKSRLLSDRFSAERPKGSFSTLEIQRTEQGDSAMYLCASSLGSGPPFFGSGTQLSVL.